The clone carrying this T cell receptor (beta chain) was observed a handful of times. The data derive from a study of identical twins. MiXCR was run by TCRdb on the 5' RACE reads, yielding one entry per CDR3 protein. This sample has about 520,000 distinct CDR3 sequences; less than 25% occur once, and the top ten carry 0.8% to 1%. The V end was cut by 0 bases, the J end by 2 bases, with 15 bases between. CDR1 is WNHNN, CDR2 SYGVQD, per germline (reference sequence). The CDR3 loop spans 17 amino acids. The same data also contributed to another study, on T cells expressing NK-cell markers. Per that study: Within the sequenced cohort of eight donors, seven exhibited HCMV seropositivity and one was seronegative. In four donors, dominant clonotypes made up about 25-60.1% of CD3+CD56-NKG2C+ cells.

The source material was CD4+ T cells sorted from blood. The source is a woman younger than 35 in good health. V gene TRBV10-1 combines with J gene TRBJ2-3; D may correspond to TRBD1 or TRBD2 (5 bases each). In nucleotides, the CDR3 is TGCGCCAGCAGTGAGTCGCCCAGCAGGGACCTCACAGATACGCAGTATTTT. It encodes CASSESPSRDLTDTQYF.